This T cell receptor beta chain came from a study of identical twins. Findings and caveats of the study: Abundant beta clonotypes from cord blood had fewer insertions, unlike memory repertoires, which showed none. The models systematically underestimated how much out-of-frame TCR alpha was shared in monozygotic twins.

In every case, the donor was a healthy Caucasian. The authors used template switching to add a universal primer site and gave cDNA unique molecular identifiers. TCRdb called the 5' RACE reads again in MiXCR, with one record for every CDR3 protein. The sample lists hundreds of thousands of distinct CDR3 sequences; 9% to 15% were seen once. With respect to this clonotype: The antigen is not known.

A further study also used this sample, focusing on yellow fever vaccine responses in identical twins.

This clonotype originated in a woman between 18 and 29 years old in good health. Sequenced: PBMCs.

DNA for the CDR3: TGTGCCAGCAGCTCTAGAGCGGGAGAATTAGGCGAGCAGTACTTC. It specifies CASSSRAGELGEQYF. The chain recombines TRBV11-2 with TRBJ2-7; 8 bases align to TRBD2. The CDR3 is 15 residues long. With 4 bases clipped from V and 6 bases from J, the junction kept 11 bases outside the gene matches. Germline CDR1 is SGHAT and CDR2 is FQNNGV. The full variable domain, completed using reference TRBV11-2 and TRBJ2-7, is EAGVAQSPRYKIIEKRQSVAFWCNPISGHATLYWYQQILGQGPKLLIQFQNNGVVDDSQLPKDRFSAERLKGVDSTLKIQPAKLEDSAVYLCASSSRAGELGEQYFGPGTRLTVT.